The source of this T cell receptor beta chain is a study of shared clonotypes between healthy human individuals. The V and J ends lost 4 bases and 1 base respectively, with 10 bases between them. CDR1 and CDR2 (germline): SQVTM, ANQGSEA. The CDR3 consists of 14 residues. Regarding the study as a whole: Researchers found naive subsets generally carried larger estimated richness than memory subsets.

Concerning this clone: Its target is unknown.

The authors divided CD4+ cells into CD45RA+ naive and CD45RA-negative memory subsets. An even split of each subset's genomic DNA across several immunoSEQ plates was performed. Using immunoSEQ multiplex PCR, the repertoire was profiled, and TCRdb retains in-frame clones only, with some absent. The table includes about 2.3 million clones, roughly 92% detected once. This TCR derives from a man between 18 and 35 years old in good health. Some clones in this sample may be carry-over from other donors' samples. V and J are TRBV29-1 and TRBJ2-2, with D possibly TRBD1 on 6 matching bases. Sequenced: naive CD4+ T cells from PBMCs. Subset given: CD45RA+ positively selected. The CDR3 region is CSVAGTMNTGELFF. The CDR3 coding sequence is TGCAGCGTTGCCGGGACAATGAACACCGGGGAGCTGTTTTTT.